This T cell receptor (beta chain) was sequenced during a study of T cells after yellow fever vaccination (dated by TCRdb to the late 2010s). Looking at the study overall: Libraries from fractions with low cell numbers were prepared with the SMART-Seq v4 Ultra Low Input RNA kit. To track T-cell clones before and after primary and booster YFV17D yellow fever vaccination, bulk TCR alpha and beta repertoires were sequenced longitudinally. Two healthy male donors, one aged 18 to 30 and one aged 30 to 40 years, were included in the cohort. Bulk PBMC replicates and cell subsets were isolated from blood drawn at multiple timepoints before and after both primary and secondary immunization.

Points the paper makes about the study in general: Most clones expanded after primary vaccination were re-detected after the booster (about 95% of CD4 and about 88% of CD8), suggesting broad memory maintenance. A small fraction of clonotypes showed up in both the CD4 and CD8 compartments, probably as a result of convergent recombination. Because abundant contaminating clonotypes from the bulk population could be contained in FACS-sorted repertoires, computational filtering was required. Only two donors were included in the study, so the extent to which the findings can be generalized is limited. The secondary T-cell response was weaker than the primary response but faster, peaking on day 5 instead of day 15.

TCR cDNA was synthesized by 5'RACE template switching, which introduced a universal primer site and unique molecular identifiers. cDNA synthesis was primed from both the TCR alpha and TCR beta constant segments. Libraries were amplified in two PCR steps, with sample barcodes and sequencing adapters added in the second step. Sequencing of libraries was performed on Illumina HiSeq 2500 (2x100 bp) or NovaSeq (2x150 bp). The original pipeline was this. MIGEC handled demultiplexing of reads and collapsing into UMI consensus sequences, while MiXCR performed V(D)J alignment. Vaccine-responding clonotypes were identified with edgeR using replicate PBMC samples, with FDR below 0.01 and a log2 fold change above 5 up to day 15 being required. Bulk clonotypes were assigned CD4 or CD8 identity according to which sequenced CD4 or CD8 repertoire held them at higher abundance. TCRdb reran the public reads through fastp at Q25 and MiXCR, keeping productive beta chains. A single entry per CDR3 protein holds the most common genes and DNA from its merged rows. The V and J calls here are based on TCRdb, not the publication. The sample table contains roughly 330,000 distinct CDR3 sequences; only one count was recorded for 6.5% to 8.5% of them. Of the sample, 15% to 20% falls within the top ten clones.

Taken with the paper, the label for treatment or condition translates to: live attenuated yellow fever vaccine strain. At each blood-draw timepoint, two biological replicates of bulk PBMCs were collected. A standard Ficoll-Paque protocol was used to isolate PBMCs from peripheral blood. TriZol was used to extract RNA from bulk PBMCs, from CD4 and CD8 fractions, and from dextramer-positive and dextramer-negative fractions. The germline V gene supplies CDR1 SGHRS and CDR2 YFSETQ. Trimming costs V 9 bases and J 0 bases, and their ends lie 18 bases apart. The CDR3 spans 15 residues, from the cysteine through the phenylalanine. Solely the CDR3 DNA is kept, with 45 bases framed from the first base. As regards this clonotype: What this receptor recognizes is not known. There are no base qualities to consult, and no much larger clone falls within one base.

Rearrangement joined TRBV5-1 to TRBJ2-5; TRBD2 could be the D gene, as 7 bases match. The TCR comes from a man in his late teens or twenties who received the YFV17D yellow fever vaccine. The material sequenced was PBMCs, taken about 41 days after the first yellow fever vaccination. The CDR3 loop reads CATQGGVTYQETQYF. The DNA sequence reads TGCGCCACTCAAGGGGGGGTTACGTACCAAGAGACCCAGTACTTC. When the CDR3 is completed using the reference TRBV5-1 and TRBJ2-5 genes on either side, the full variable domain is KAGVTQTPRYLIKTRGQQVTLSCSPISGHRSVSWYQQTPGQGLQFLFEYFSETQRNKGNFPGRFSGRQFSNSRSEMNVSTLELGDSALYLCATQGGVTYQETQYFGPGTRLLVL.